This TCR beta chain was profiled in a study of Graves' ophthalmopathy and Graves' hyperthyroidism. RNA transcripts were the template, and TCR beta CDR3 regions were amplified from them. First-round RT-PCR with HTBI primers preceded a second-round multiplex PCR. One entry per CDR3 protein results from TCRdb running MiXCR on the multiplex PCR reads. The sample yields 150,000 to 200,000 distinct CDR3 sequences, around 39% seen once. This CDR3 contains 13 residues. The V gene lost 2 bases and the J gene lost 7 bases, with 12 bases spanning the gap. Germline V gives CDR1 GTSNPN, CDR2 SVGIG (reference sequence). The evidence that diagnosis relied on was clinical symptoms, serum thyroxine, TRAb, thyroid ultrasound and orbital computed tomography. This clonotype has at least ten counts.

The sequencing sample was made of peripheral blood. This clonotype was sampled from a man aged 30 to 39 with Graves' ophthalmopathy. The chain couples TRBV30 to TRBJ1-5, with D possibly TRBD1 on 5 matching bases. The CDR3 reads CAWSPQGRQPQHF. The CDR3, as DNA: TGTGCCTGGAGTCCTCAGGGAAGGCAGCCCCAGCATTTT.